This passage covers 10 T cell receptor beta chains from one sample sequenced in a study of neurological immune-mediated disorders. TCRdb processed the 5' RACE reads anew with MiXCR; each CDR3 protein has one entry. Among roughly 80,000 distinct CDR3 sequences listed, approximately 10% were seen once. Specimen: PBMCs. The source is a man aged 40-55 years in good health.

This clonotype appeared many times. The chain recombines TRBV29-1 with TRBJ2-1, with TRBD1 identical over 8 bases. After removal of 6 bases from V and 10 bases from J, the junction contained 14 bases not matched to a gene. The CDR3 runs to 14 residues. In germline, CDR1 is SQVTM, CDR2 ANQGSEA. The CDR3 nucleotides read TGCAGCGTCCAAGGGGGACAGGTGGGGTTGGAGCAGTTCTTC. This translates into CSVQGGQVGLEQFF.

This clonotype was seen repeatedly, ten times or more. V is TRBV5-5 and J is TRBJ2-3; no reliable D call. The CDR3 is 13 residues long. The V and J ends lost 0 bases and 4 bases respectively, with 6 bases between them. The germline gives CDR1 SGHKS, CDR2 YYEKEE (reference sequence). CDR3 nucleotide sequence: TGTGCCAGCAGCTTGGCCCCCGCAGATACGCAGTATTTT. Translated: CASSLAPADTQYF.

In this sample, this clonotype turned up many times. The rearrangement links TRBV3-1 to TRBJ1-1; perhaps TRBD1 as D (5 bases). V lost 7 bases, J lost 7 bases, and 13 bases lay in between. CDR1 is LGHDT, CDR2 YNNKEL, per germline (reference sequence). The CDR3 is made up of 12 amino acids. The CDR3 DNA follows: TGTGCCAGCACGTTGGCGGGGGATGAAGCTTTCTTT. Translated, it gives CASTLAGDEAFF.

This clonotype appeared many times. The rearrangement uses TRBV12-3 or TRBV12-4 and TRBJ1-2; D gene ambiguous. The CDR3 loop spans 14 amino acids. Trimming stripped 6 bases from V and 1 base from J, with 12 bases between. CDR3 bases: TGTGCCAGCAGCCTAGGCGCGGTTAACTATGGCTACACCTTC. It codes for CASSLGAVNYGYTF.

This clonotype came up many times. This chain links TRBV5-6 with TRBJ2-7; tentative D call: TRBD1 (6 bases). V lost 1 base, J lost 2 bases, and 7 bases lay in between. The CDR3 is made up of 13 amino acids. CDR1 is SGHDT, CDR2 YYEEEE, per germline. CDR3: CASSLKGAYEQYF. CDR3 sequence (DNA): TGTGCCAGCAGCTTGAAGGGGGCCTACGAGCAGTACTTC.

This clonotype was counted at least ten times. CDR3: CSVGGLAGETQYF. In DNA form, the CDR3 reads TGCAGCGTTGGGGGACTAGCGGGGGAGACCCAGTACTTC. The rearrangement joins TRBV29-1 to TRBJ2-5; the match to TRBD2 covers 13 bases. The CDR3 sequence is 13 residues long. V shed 4 bases and J 5 bases; nucleotides not matched to a gene: 1. CDR1 is SQVTM, CDR2 ANQGSEA, per germline.

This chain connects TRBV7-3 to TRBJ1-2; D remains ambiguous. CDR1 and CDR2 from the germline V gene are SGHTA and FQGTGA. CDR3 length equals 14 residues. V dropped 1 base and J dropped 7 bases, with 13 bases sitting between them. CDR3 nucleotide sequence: TGTGCCAGCAGCTTAAGCCCTTTGTATACTGGCTACACCTTC. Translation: CASSLSPLYTGYTF.

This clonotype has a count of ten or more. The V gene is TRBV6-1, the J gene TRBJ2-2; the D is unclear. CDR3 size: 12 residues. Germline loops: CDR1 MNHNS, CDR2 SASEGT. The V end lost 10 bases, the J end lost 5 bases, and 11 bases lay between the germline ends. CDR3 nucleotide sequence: TGTGCCAACAGACCGGTAACCGGGGAGCTGTTTTTT. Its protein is CANRPVTGELFF.

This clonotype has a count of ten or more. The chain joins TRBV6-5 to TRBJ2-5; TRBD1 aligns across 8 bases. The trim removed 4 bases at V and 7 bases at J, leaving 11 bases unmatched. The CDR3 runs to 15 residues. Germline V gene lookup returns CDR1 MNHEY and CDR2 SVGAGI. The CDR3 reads CASSSPTGAGVTQYF. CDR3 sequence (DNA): TGTGCCAGCAGTTCCCCGACAGGGGCGGGTGTGACCCAGTACTTC.

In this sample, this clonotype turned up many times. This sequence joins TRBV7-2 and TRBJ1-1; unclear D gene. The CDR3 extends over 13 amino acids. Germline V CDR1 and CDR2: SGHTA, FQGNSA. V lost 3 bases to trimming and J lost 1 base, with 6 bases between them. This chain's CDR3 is CASSFNRNTEAFF. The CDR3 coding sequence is TGTGCCAGCAGCTTCAACAGGAACACTGAAGCTTTCTTT.